A single sample gave rise to the 32 T cell receptor beta chains below, sequenced in a study of cytomegalovirus exposure and HLA in healthy donors. Data came from immunoSEQ multiplex PCR; TCRdb stores just in-frame clones and leaves some out. The table lists some 170,000 clones, approximately 87% of them singletons. The sequenced sample was PBMCs. The receptor source for this set is a woman aged 25-40 years in good health and CMV-seronegative.

The genes are TRBV2 and TRBJ2-1; 9 bases are shared with TRBD2. The germline V gene encodes CDR1 SNHLY and CDR2 FYNNEI. Trimming removed 1 base from V and 7 bases from J; junction bases left unmatched: 2. This CDR3 has 14 residues. CDR3 coding DNA: TGTGCCAGCAGTGAAGGTAGCGGGGGTAATGAGCAGTTCTTC. Translated, it gives CASSEGSGGNEQFF.

The chain links TRBV7-2 to TRBJ1-2; TRBD1 agrees at 7 bases. CDR1 and CDR2 (germline): SGHTA, FQGNSA. CDR3 length equals 13 residues. Trimming cost V 5 bases and J 1 base; bases outside gene matches: 1. The CDR3: CASSQGVNYGYTF. DNA of the CDR3: TGTGCCAGCAGCCAGGGGGTTAACTATGGCTACACCTTC.

The V and J genes are TRBV27 and TRBJ2-7; perhaps TRBD1 as D (6 bases). The CDR3 length is 17 residues. The V end was cut by 4 bases, the J end by 5 bases, with 24 bases between. Germline lookup yields CDR1 MNHEY and CDR2 SMNVEV (reference sequence). The CDR3 DNA reads as TGTGCCAGCAGTTCCTCCCGGACAGCCCCCGGATCAGACGAGCAGTACTTC. It encodes CASSSSRTAPGSDEQYF.

The V gene is TRBV27, the J gene TRBJ2-6; D possibly corresponds to TRBD2 (7 bases). Germline CDR1 is MNHEY and CDR2 is SMNVEV (reference sequence). The CDR3 has 21 residues. V lost 2 bases, J lost 0 bases, and 23 bases lay in between. This CDR3 is CASSLGGVPGHPVSGANVLTF. For the CDR3, the DNA is TGTGCCAGCAGTTTAGGGGGGGTACCGGGACACCCCGTCTCTGGGGCCAACGTCCTGACTTTC.

The chain carries TRBV6-1 and TRBJ2-5, with 11 bases aligning to TRBD1. Trimming at V came to 7 bases and at J to 5 bases, leaving 6 bases not matched to a gene. The length of the CDR3 is 14 residues. The germline V gene has CDR1 MNHNS and CDR2 SASEGT. The CDR3 region has the DNA TGTGCCAGCACCACGGGACAGGGGGGGGAGACCCAGTACTTC. Translated: CASTTGQGGETQYF.

The chain employs TRBV18 and TRBJ2-3; D is unresolved. The germline gives CDR1 KGHSH, CDR2 LQKENI. CDR3 size: 13 residues. Trimming took 1 base from V and 2 from J, leaving 4 bases between them. The CDR3 here is CASSPLITDTQYF. In DNA, the CDR3 is TGTGCCAGCTCACCACTCATCACAGATACGCAGTATTTT.

The rearrangement joins TRBV27 to TRBJ2-5; TRBD2 matches at 10 bases. V was clipped by 4 bases and J by 5 bases; unmatched bases: 10. CDR3 length: 16 residues. Germline V CDR1 and CDR2: MNHEY, SMNVEV (reference sequence). The CDR3 DNA sequence: TGTGCCAGCAGTTCGTACAGAGCGGGGGGGCAGGAGACCCAGTACTTC. Translated: CASSSYRAGGQETQYF.

The chain employs TRBV29-1 and TRBJ2-2; 9 positions agree with TRBD2. The CDR3 is 14 residues long. J gave up 3 bases and V 7 bases, and 6 bases lay outside the gene matches. The V gene's germline CDR1 is SQVTM and CDR2 ANQGSEA. In DNA form, the CDR3 reads TGCAGCGCCCCTAGCGGGGTCGACACCGGGGAGCTGTTTTTT. This codes for CSAPSGVDTGELFF.

The gene calls are TRBV5-1 and TRBJ2-5; 7 bases match TRBD1. The CDR3 extends over 15 amino acids. Trimming at V came to 2 bases and at J to 4 bases, leaving 8 bases not matched to a gene. CDR1 is SGHRS and CDR2 is YFSETQ in the germline V gene. The CDR3 nucleotides read TGCGCCAGCAGCTTAGTAGGGGGCGCGGTAGAGACCCAGTACTTC. Translated: CASSLVGGAVETQYF. The entire variable domain, with the rest obtained from reference TRBV5-1 and TRBJ2-5, is as follows: KAGVTQTPRYLIKTRGQQVTLSCSPISGHRSVSWYQQTPGQGLQFLFEYFSETQRNKGNFPGRFSGRQFSNSRSEMNVSTLELGDSALYLCASSLVGGAVETQYFGPGTRLLVL.

V and J are TRBV5-6 and TRBJ1-3; 7 bases agree with TRBD1. CDR1 is SGHDT and CDR2 is YYEEEE in the germline V gene. V trimming: 0 bases; J trimming: 0 bases; junction bases outside the gene matches: 6. The CDR3 is 17 amino acids. The CDR3 loop is CASSLVGQNPSGNTIYF. In DNA form, the CDR3 reads TGTGCCAGCAGCTTGGTGGGACAGAACCCCTCTGGAAACACCATATATTTT.

The chain has TRBV10-3 and TRBJ2-1, with 13 bases aligning to TRBD2. J gave up 3 bases and V 0 bases, and 5 bases lay outside the gene matches. The CDR3 contains 18 residues. The germline V gene has CDR1 ENHRY and CDR2 SYGVKD. DNA of the CDR3: TGTGCCATCAGTGAGTCGGGACTAGCGGGACGAAACTACAATGAGCAGTTCTTC. This encodes CAISESGLAGRNYNEQFF.

V is TRBV25-1 and J is TRBJ2-7; 8 bases map to TRBD2. The CDR3 runs to 15 residues. The V segment lost 2 bases and the J segment 4 bases; nucleotides outside the gene matches: 7. CDR1 and CDR2 (germline): MGHDK, SYGVNS. The CDR3 coding sequence is TGTGCCAGCAGTGAACCTGCTAGCGGGCCTTACGAGCAGTACTTC. Protein: CASSEPASGPYEQYF.

Note on this clone: Sequence at one end of the junction differs from germline and may be a read error. This chain connects TRBV7-7 to TRBJ2-7; 8 bases fit TRBD1. This CDR3 is built from 15 residues. Germline loops: CDR1 SSHAT, CDR2 FNYEAQ (reference sequence). The CDR3 DNA reads as TGTGCTAGCAGCTTAGCGACAGGGGACTCCTACGAGCAGTACTTC. Protein sequence: CASSLATGDSYEQYF.

The V call is TRBV19, the J call TRBJ2-2, with D perhaps matching TRBD2 (6 bases). CDR3 size: 14 residues. The V gene lost 4 bases and the J gene lost 2 bases, with 8 bases spanning the gap. CDR1 is LNHDA, CDR2 SQIVND, per germline (reference sequence). The CDR3 nucleotides are TGTGCCAGTAGTAGCGGGACTAACACCGGGGAGCTGTTTTTT. It specifies CASSSGTNTGELFF.

As for this clone: This same CDR3 is encoded by further DNA sequences in the sample. The chain recombines TRBV27 with TRBJ2-7; 10 positions agree with TRBD1. J was trimmed by 2 bases and V by 6 bases; bases with no gene match: 1. The V gene's germline CDR1 is MNHEY and CDR2 SMNVEV (reference sequence). This CDR3 region has 13 residues. The CDR3 DNA follows: TGTGCCAGCAGCGACAGGGGGCCCTACGAGCAGTACTTC. Translation gives CASSDRGPYEQYF.

The chain links TRBV4-1 to TRBJ2-1, with 9 positions matching TRBD2. The V gene end was trimmed by 4 bases and the J gene end by 3 bases; junction bases not matched to a gene: 7. The V gene's germline CDR1 is MGHRA and CDR2 YSYEKL. This CDR3 is 16 amino acids long. The CDR3 coding sequence is TGCGCCAGCAGCCGGACTAGCGCGCGGGACTACAATGAGCAGTTCTTC. Amino acid sequence: CASSRTSARDYNEQFF.

The chain uses TRBV20-1 and TRBJ1-4; D not resolved. Per germline, CDR1 DFQATT and CDR2 SNEGSKA (reference sequence). Trimming removed 4 bases at V and 6 bases at J, with 6 bases between. The CDR3 sequence is 11 residues long. For the CDR3, the DNA is TGCAGTGCTATGAGAGATGAAAAACTGTTTTTT. This translates into CSAMRDEKLFF.

The chain combines TRBV15 with TRBJ2-1, with a weak D call TRBD1 (5 bases). CDR1 LNHNV and CDR2 YYDKDF come from the germline V gene (reference sequence). V was pared by 1 base and J by 6 bases, with 13 bases between. The CDR3 length is 15 residues. This CDR3 reads CATSRVGARFNEQFF. CDR3 nucleotide sequence: TGTGCCACCAGCAGAGTTGGGGCCCGATTCAATGAGCAGTTCTTC.

The chain carries TRBV18 and TRBJ2-7; a weak D match, TRBD1 (7 bases). The CDR3 sequence is 13 residues long. Between the trimmed V and J ends, which lost 3 bases and 6 bases, there was a span of 12 bases. Per the germline V gene, CDR1 is KGHSH and CDR2 is LQKENI. The CDR3 protein is CASSPRQGGEQYF. The DNA for the CDR3 is TGTGCCAGCTCACCGCGGCAGGGGGGCGAGCAGTACTTC.

The V call is TRBV20-1, the J call TRBJ2-5; the match to TRBD1 covers 7 bases. The germline gives CDR1 DFQATT, CDR2 SNEGSKA (reference sequence). With V trimmed by 3 bases and J by 5 bases, 0 bases remained unmatched. This CDR3 spans 11 amino acids. CDR3 nucleotides: TGCAGTGCTAGGACAGGGGAGACCCAGTACTTC. This encodes CSARTGETQYF.

The chain links TRBV27 to TRBJ2-1; 8 positions match TRBD2. V trimming: 2 bases; J trimming: 4 bases; junction bases outside the gene matches: 10. The germline gives CDR1 MNHEY, CDR2 SMNVEV (reference sequence). This CDR3 contains 17 residues. The CDR3 sequence: CASSLVTGGGPYNEQFF. As DNA, the CDR3 is TGTGCCAGCAGTTTAGTCACCGGGGGGGGTCCGTACAATGAGCAGTTCTTC.

The rearrangement joins TRBV13 to TRBJ2-6; D remains unclear. Germline assignment: CDR1 PRHDT and CDR2 FYEKMQ (reference sequence). The CDR3 runs 14 residues. V lost 4 bases and J lost 0, with 4 bases in between. The CDR3 DNA sequence: TGTGCCAGCAGCTCCTCCTCTGGGGCCAACGTCCTGACTTTC. Protein product: CASSSSSGANVLTF.

This clone was counted between two and nine times. CDR3 sequence (DNA): TGCGCCAGTTCTCGGGTCATGAACACTGAAGCTTTCTTT. Its protein is CASSRVMNTEAFF. J is TRBJ1-1 and V is TRBV5-1; D is unclear. CDR1 SGHRS and CDR2 YFSETQ come from the germline V gene. V lost 8 bases and J 0 bases, leaving 11 bases between the germline ends. The CDR3 is 13 residues long. The variable domain in full, completed from reference TRBV5-1 and TRBJ1-1, reads KAGVTQTPRYLIKTRGQQVTLSCSPISGHRSVSWYQQTPGQGLQFLFEYFSETQRNKGNFPGRFSGRQFSNSRSEMNVSTLELGDSALYLCASSRVMNTEAFFGQGTRLTVV.

The chain carries TRBV6-5 and TRBJ2-7, with a possible D match to TRBD1 (6 bases). V was clipped by 1 base and J by 0 bases, with 7 bases between them. This CDR3 has 14 residues. Germline V lookup: CDR1 MNHEY, CDR2 SVGAGI. CDR3 nucleotides: TGTGCCAGCAGTTACTACAGGGTCTCCTACGAGCAGTACTTC. Translation gives CASSYYRVSYEQYF.

V usage is TRBV6-6 and J usage is TRBJ1-2; TRBD1 aligns across 7 bases. Trimming cost V 6 bases and J 6 bases; bases outside gene matches: 16. The V gene's germline CDR1 is MNHNY and CDR2 SVGAGI (reference sequence). The CDR3 covers 16 residues. CDR3 bases: TGTGCCAGCAGCCCCCACGGGAGTGACAGGGCCAATGGCTACACCTTC. Translating gives CASSPHGSDRANGYTF.

The CDR3, as DNA: TGTGCCAGCAGCCTACAACGGGACAGCTCCTATGGCTACACCTTC. This encodes CASSLQRDSSYGYTF. The rearrangement uses TRBV6-6 and TRBJ1-2; 7 bases are a match to TRBD1. Germline CDR1 and CDR2: MNHNY and SVGAGI (reference sequence). Trimming at V came to 6 bases and at J to 4 bases, leaving 11 bases not matched to a gene. This CDR3 has 15 residues.

J is TRBJ2-5 and V is TRBV27; no reliable D call. This CDR3 spans 14 amino acids. The V end lost 0 bases, the J end lost 7 bases, and 12 bases lay between the germline ends. Germline V CDR1 and CDR2: MNHEY, SMNVEV (reference sequence). For the CDR3, the DNA is TGTGCCAGCAGTTTATCGATTGGCAGCGCGACCCAGTACTTC. Its translation: CASSLSIGSATQYF.

The chain recombines TRBV2 with TRBJ2-5; TRBD1 aligns across 9 bases. CDR1 and CDR2 from the germline V gene are SNHLY and FYNNEI. Trimming at V came to 4 bases and at J to 2 bases, leaving 2 bases not matched to a gene. The CDR3 is made up of 14 amino acids. The CDR3 region has the DNA TGTGCCAGCAGTGCTGACAGGGGGCAAGAGACCCAGTACTTC. Protein: CASSADRGQETQYF.

The V gene is TRBV7-9, the J gene TRBJ1-4; D is perhaps TRBD1 (5 bases). Germline lookup yields CDR1 SEHNR and CDR2 FQNEAQ (reference sequence). V dropped 2 bases and J dropped 5 bases, with 12 bases sitting between them. The CDR3 consists of 15 residues. This chain's CDR3 is CASSLTGSNNEKLFF. The CDR3 coding sequence is TGTGCCAGCAGCTTAACAGGATCGAACAATGAAAAACTGTTTTTT.

The chain recombines TRBV7-9 with TRBJ2-2; 12 positions agree with TRBD2. The length of the CDR3 is 16 residues. Germline V lookup: CDR1 SEHNR, CDR2 FQNEAQ (reference sequence). V dropped 5 bases and J dropped 0; count of bases not matched to a gene: 1. Written as DNA, the CDR3 is TGTGCCAGCAGCCCTAGCGGGGGGGCGAACACCGGGGAGCTGTTTTTT. Its protein product is CASSPSGGANTGELFF.

The chain uses TRBV27 and TRBJ2-5; D possibly corresponds to TRBD2 (6 bases). Per the germline V gene, CDR1 is MNHEY and CDR2 is SMNVEV (reference sequence). The CDR3 runs 16 residues. V gave up 5 bases and J gave up 4 bases, with 20 bases separating them. The CDR3 spells CASSPSLPGGRETQYF. For the CDR3, the DNA is TGTGCCAGCAGTCCGTCTTTGCCTGGGGGGAGAGAGACCCAGTACTTC.

The DNA for the CDR3 is TGTGCTAGTGGTTTTTCCGGGGGTGGCTACACCTTC. Its translation is CASGFSGGGYTF. The rearrangement joins TRBV12-5 to TRBJ1-2; D perhaps matches TRBD1 (5 bases). CDR1 and CDR2 from the germline V gene are LGHNT and FRNRAP. V was cut by 3 bases and J by 7 bases, with 9 bases left in between. The length of the CDR3 is 12 residues. The full variable domain, in which reference TRBV12-5 and TRBJ1-2 provide the parts outside the CDR3, is DARVTQTPRHKVTEMGQEVTMRCQPILGHNTVFWYRQTMMQGLELLAYFRNRAPLDDSGMPKDRFSAEMPDATLATLKIQPSEPRDSAVYFCASGFSGGGYTFGSGTRLTVV.